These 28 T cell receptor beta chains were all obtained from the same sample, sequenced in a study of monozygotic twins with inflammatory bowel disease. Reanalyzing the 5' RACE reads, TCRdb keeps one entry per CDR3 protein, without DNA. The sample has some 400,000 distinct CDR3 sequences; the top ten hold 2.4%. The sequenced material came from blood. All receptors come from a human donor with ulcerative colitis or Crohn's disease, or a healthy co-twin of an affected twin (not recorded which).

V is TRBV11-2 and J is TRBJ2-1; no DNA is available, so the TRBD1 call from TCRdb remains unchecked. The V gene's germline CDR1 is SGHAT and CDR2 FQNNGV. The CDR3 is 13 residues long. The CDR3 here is CASRPGSYNEQFF.

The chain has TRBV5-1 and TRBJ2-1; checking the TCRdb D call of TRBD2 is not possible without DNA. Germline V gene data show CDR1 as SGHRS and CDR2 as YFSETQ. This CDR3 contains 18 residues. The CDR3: CASSPPGLAIVAYNEQFF. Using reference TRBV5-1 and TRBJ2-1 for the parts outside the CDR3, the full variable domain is KAGVTQTPRYLIKTRGQQVTLSCSPISGHRSVSWYQQTPGQGLQFLFEYFSETQRNKGNFPGRFSGRQFSNSRSEMNVSTLELGDSALYLCASSPPGLAIVAYNEQFFGPGTRLTVL.

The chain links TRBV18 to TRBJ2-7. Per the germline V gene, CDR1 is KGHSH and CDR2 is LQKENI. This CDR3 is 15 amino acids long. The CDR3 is CASSPANGRNYEQYF.

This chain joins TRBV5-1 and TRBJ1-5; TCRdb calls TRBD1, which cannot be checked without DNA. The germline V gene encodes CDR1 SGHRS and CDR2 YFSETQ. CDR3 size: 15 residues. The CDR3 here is CASRQGQGLNQPQHF.

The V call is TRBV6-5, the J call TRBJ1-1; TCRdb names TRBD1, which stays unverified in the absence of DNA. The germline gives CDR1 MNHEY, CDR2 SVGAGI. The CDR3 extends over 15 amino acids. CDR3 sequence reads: CASSYSPGGLTEAFF.

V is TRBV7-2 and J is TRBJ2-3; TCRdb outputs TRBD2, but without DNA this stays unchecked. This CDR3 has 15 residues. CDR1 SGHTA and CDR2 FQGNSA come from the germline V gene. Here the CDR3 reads CASSELDGTAGTQYF.

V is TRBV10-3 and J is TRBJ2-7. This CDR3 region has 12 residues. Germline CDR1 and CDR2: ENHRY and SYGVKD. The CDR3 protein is CAISENLYEQYF.

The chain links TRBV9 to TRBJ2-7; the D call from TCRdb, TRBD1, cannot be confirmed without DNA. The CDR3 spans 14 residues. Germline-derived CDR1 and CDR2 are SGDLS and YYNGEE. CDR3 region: CASSVVGTGGEQYF. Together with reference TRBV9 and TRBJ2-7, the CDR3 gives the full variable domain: DSGVTQTPKHLITATGQRVTLRCSPRSGDLSVYWYQQSLDQGLQFLIQYYNGEERAKGNILERFSAQQFPDLHSELNLSSLELGDSALYFCASSVVGTGGEQYFGPGTRLTVT.

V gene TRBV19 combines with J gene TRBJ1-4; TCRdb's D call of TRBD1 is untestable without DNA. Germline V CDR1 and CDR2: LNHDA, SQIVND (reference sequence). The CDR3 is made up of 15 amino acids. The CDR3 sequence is CASSERTGRVEKLFF.

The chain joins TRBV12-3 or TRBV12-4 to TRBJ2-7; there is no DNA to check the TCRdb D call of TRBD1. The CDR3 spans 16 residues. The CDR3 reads CASTTRSGQGYNEQYF.

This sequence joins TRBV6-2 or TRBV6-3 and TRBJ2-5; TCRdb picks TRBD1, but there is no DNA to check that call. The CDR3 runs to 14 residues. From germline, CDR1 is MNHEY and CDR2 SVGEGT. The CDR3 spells CASSKSQGRETQYF.

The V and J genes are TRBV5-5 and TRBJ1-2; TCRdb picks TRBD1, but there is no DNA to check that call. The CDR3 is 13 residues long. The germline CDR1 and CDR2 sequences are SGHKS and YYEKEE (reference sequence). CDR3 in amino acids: CATGDRANYGYTF.

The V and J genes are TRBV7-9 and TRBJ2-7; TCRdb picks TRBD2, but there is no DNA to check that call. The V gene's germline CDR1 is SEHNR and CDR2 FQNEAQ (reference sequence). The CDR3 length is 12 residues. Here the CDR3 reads CASRSPGLQEYF.

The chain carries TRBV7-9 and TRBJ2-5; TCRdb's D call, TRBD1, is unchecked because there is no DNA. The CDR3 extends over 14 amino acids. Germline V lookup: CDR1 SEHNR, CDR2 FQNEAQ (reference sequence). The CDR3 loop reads CASSHRDTAETQYF.

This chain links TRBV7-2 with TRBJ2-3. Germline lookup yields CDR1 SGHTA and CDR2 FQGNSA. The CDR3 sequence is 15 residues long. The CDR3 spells CASSLDGQLADTQYF.

The CDR3 is CASRWTDIRGEQFF. The gene calls are TRBV2 and TRBJ2-1; the D call from TCRdb, TRBD1, cannot be confirmed without DNA. The CDR3 covers 14 residues. Germline lookup yields CDR1 SNHLY and CDR2 FYNNEI. Variable domain in full (rest from reference TRBV2 and TRBJ2-1): EPEVTQTPSHQVTQMGQEVILRCVPISNHLYFYWYRQILGQKVEFLVSFYNNEISEKSEIFDDQFSVERPDGSNFTLKIRSTKLEDSAMYFCASRWTDIRGEQFFGPGTRLTVL.

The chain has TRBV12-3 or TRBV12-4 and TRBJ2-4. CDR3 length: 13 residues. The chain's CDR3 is CASSLNTRNIQYF.

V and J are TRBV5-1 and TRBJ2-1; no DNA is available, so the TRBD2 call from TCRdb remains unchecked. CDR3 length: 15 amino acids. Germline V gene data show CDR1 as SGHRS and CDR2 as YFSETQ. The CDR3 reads CATGEASGSLGEQFF.

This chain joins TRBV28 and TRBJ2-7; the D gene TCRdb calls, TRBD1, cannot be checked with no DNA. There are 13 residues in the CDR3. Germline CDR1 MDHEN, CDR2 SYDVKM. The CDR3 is CASNTRDSYEQYF. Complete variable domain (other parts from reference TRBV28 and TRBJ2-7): DVKVTQSSRYLVKRTGEKVFLECVQDMDHENMFWYRQDPGLGLRLIYFSYDVKMKEKGDIPEGYSVSREKKERFSLILESASTNQTSMYLCASNTRDSYEQYFGPGTRLTVT.

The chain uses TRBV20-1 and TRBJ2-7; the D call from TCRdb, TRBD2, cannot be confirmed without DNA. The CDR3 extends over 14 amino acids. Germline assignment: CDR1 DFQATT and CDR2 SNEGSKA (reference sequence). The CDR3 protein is CSASGLTSPYEQYF.

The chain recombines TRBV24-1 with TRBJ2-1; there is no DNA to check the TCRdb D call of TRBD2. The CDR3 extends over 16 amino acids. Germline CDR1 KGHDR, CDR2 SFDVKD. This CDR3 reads CATSDPGTSGYNEQFF.

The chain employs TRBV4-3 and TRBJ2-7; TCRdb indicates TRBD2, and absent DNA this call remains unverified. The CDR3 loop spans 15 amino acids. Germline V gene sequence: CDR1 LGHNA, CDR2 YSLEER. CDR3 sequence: CASSQASWASSEQYF.

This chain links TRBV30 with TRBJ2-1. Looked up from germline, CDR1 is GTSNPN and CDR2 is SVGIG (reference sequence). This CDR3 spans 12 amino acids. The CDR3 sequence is CAWSLQGHEQFF.

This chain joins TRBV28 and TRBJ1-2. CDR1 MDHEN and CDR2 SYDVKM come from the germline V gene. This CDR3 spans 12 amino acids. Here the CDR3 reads CASRAINYGYTF.

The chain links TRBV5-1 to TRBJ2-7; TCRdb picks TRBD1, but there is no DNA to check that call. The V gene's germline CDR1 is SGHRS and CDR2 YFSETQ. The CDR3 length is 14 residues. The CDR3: CASSIMTGDYEQYF.

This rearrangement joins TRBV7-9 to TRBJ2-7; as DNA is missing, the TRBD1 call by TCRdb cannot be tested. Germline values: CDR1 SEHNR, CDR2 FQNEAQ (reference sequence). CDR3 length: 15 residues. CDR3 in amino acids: CASSPRTGEAYEQYF.

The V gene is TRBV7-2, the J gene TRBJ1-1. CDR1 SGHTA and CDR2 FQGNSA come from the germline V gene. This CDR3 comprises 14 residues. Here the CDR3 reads CASSLGSLGTEAFF. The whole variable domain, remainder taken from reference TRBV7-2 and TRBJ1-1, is GAGVSQSPSNKVTEKGKDVELRCDPISGHTALYWYRQSLGQGLEFLIYFQGNSAPDKSGLPSDRFSAERTGGSVSTLTIQRTQQEDSAVYLCASSLGSLGTEAFFGQGTRLTVV.

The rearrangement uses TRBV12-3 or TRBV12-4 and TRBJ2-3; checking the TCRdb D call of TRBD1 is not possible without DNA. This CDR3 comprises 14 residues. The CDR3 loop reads CASSPGGSADTQYF.